Listed below are T cell receptor beta chains from one sample, sequenced in a study of cytomegalovirus exposure and HLA in healthy donors. Method: immunoSEQ multiplex PCR; TCRdb's copy keeps in-frame clones and lacks some. The table records tens of thousands of clones, 65% of them present only once. The specimen sequenced was PBMCs. The receptors stem from a boy between 10 and 17 years old in good health and CMV-seropositive. The CDR3 runs from the conserved cysteine through the conserved F or W. D genes are given only for firm matches. A row's size may be missing; if present it is once, few, many or a size class.

J gene,clone size,V gene,D gene,CDR3 DNA,CDR3 protein
TRBJ1-1,.,TRBV4-1,TRBD1,TGCGCCAGCAGCCAAGCAGGGGGGAACACTGAAGCTTTCTTT,CASSQAGGNTEAFF
TRBJ2-3,.,TRBV9,.,TGTGCCAGCGGGGGCCAGACGTTCACAGATACGCAGTATTTT,CASGGQTFTDTQYF
TRBJ2-7,.,TRBV27,TRBD1,TGTGCCAGCGGATGGACAGGGACCCTTTGGGAGCAGTACTTC,CASGWTGTLWEQYF
TRBJ2-7,.,TRBV2,TRBD1,TGTGCCAGCAGTAGGGACAGGGATTACGAGCAGTACTTC,CASSRDRDYEQYF
TRBJ1-6,few,TRBV5-6,.,TGTGCCAGCAGCCGGGGAGGGTCATACTCCTATAATTCACCCCTCCACTTT,CASSRGGSYSYNSPLHF
TRBJ2-3,.,TRBV5-1,.,TGCGCCAGCAGCCAAACAGGGTTCGGCACAGATACGCAGTATTTT,CASSQTGFGTDTQYF
TRBJ2-3,.,TRBV6-5,TRBD1,TGTGCCAGCAGTTGGACAGGGCCTGCAGATACGCAGTATTTT,CASSWTGPADTQYF
TRBJ2-1,.,TRBV2,TRBD2,TGTGCCAGCACCGGGGGCGGGGGGGCGTTTTCTGAGCAGTTCTTC,CASTGGGGAFSEQFF
TRBJ1-3,.,TRBV27,.,TGTGCCAGCAGTTCCTCAGGGGATGGAAACACCATATATTTT,CASSSSGDGNTIYF
TRBJ1-5,.,TRBV5-1,TRBD1,TGCGCCAGCAGTTCAGGGGGCGGACAGCCCCAGCATTTT,CASSSGGGQPQHF
TRBJ1-1,.,TRBV10-1,.,TGCGCCAGCAGTTGGGAGGAGTCTCCTGAAGCTTTCTTT,CASSWEESPEAFF
TRBJ1-4,.,TRBV15,.,TGTGCCACCAGCAGAGTCAGGGCCACTAATGAAAAACTGTTTTTT,CATSRVRATNEKLFF
TRBJ2-5,.,TRBV6-1,.,TGTGCCAGCAGTGAAATCGGTGCAGGGGCAGAGACCCAGTACTTC,CASSEIGAGAETQYF
TRBJ2-5,.,TRBV19,TRBD1,TGTGCCAGTAGTATATGGCCAGGGGGAAAAGAGACCCAGTACTTC,CASSIWPGGKETQYF
TRBJ2-5,few,TRBV30,.,TGTGCCTGGACCAACGGAGGGGGGGAAGAGACCCAGTACTTC,CAWTNGGGEETQYF
TRBJ2-5,.,TRBV13,TRBD2,TGTGCCAGCAGCCCCGGACTAGCAGAGACCCAGTACTTC,CASSPGLAETQYF
TRBJ2-5,.,TRBV18,.,TGTGCCAGCTCACCACAGCGGGACAACCAAGAGACCCAGTACTTC,CASSPQRDNQETQYF
TRBJ2-3,.,TRBV19,.,TGTGCCAGTAGTTCCCTCTCGGGAACCCGCACAGATACGCAGTATTTT,CASSSLSGTRTDTQYF
TRBJ2-5,.,TRBV2,TRBD2,TGTGCCAGCAGTGGACTAGCGGGAGGGCCCTTCGGCCAAGAGACCCAGTACTTC,CASSGLAGGPFGQETQYF
TRBJ2-7,few,TRBV4-1,TRBD1,TGCGCCAGCAGCGAGTCGACAGGGGCGTTTGAGCAGTACTTC,CASSESTGAFEQYF
TRBJ1-1,few,TRBV6-5,TRBD1,TGTGCCAGCAGTCCGTTCCAGGGGGCTGGCACTGAAGCTTTCTTT,CASSPFQGAGTEAFF
TRBJ1-1,.,TRBV5-1,.,TGCGCCAGCAGCAAAGACAGTTATGCCACTGAAGCTTTCTTT,CASSKDSYATEAFF
TRBJ1-1,.,TRBV5-1,TRBD1,TGCGCCAGCAGCTTGGAGCAGGGGGCTTACACTGAAGCTTTCTTT,CASSLEQGAYTEAFF
TRBJ2-6,.,TRBV6-1,.,TGTGCCAGCAGTGATAGTCAGGGCTCTGGGGCCAACGTCCTGACTTTC,CASSDSQGSGANVLTF
TRBJ1-4,.,TRBV2,.,TGTGCCAGCAGATACAGTGAAAAACTGTTTTTT,CASRYSEKLFF
TRBJ2-7,.,TRBV7-2,TRBD2,TGTGCCAGCAGCTCGGGGACTAGCGGTAGAGCCCTCTCCTACGAGCAGTACTTC,CASSSGTSGRALSYEQYF
TRBJ1-5,.,TRBV6-6,TRBD1,TGTGCCAGCAGTTACACCGGGACAGCTAGCAATCAGCCCCAGCATTTT,CASSYTGTASNQPQHF
TRBJ2-7,.,TRBV7-9,.,TGTGCCAGCAGCTTCTCCTACGAGCAGTACTTC,CASSFSYEQYF
TRBJ2-3,.,TRBV5-1,.,TGCGCCAGCAGCTTGGGGCAGTCCACAGATACGCAGTATTTT,CASSLGQSTDTQYF
TRBJ1-1,.,TRBV6-6,.,TGTGCCAGCAGTTACTTTTTTGCTGACTCGAACACTGAAGCTTTCTTT,CASSYFFADSNTEAFF
TRBJ2-3,.,TRBV7-6,TRBD2,TGTGCCAGCAGCTTTAGCGGGGGGTCGTCCAACACAGATACGCAGTATTTT,CASSFSGGSSNTDTQYF
TRBJ1-1,.,TRBV19,.,TGTGCCAGTAGTATTCGGGGGGACACTGAAGCTTTCTTT,CASSIRGDTEAFF
TRBJ2-7,.,TRBV13,TRBD2,TGTGCCAGCAGCCCACCGACTAGCGGGAGGGCCTACGAGCAGTACTTC,CASSPPTSGRAYEQYF
TRBJ2-7,.,TRBV6-5,TRBD1,TGTGCCAGCAGGTCACATGGGACAGGCGCCTACGAGCAGTACTTC,CASRSHGTGAYEQYF
TRBJ1-2,.,TRBV4-2,.,TGTGCCAGCAGCCAAGAAAGGCAGGCTAACTATGGCTACACCTTC,CASSQERQANYGYTF
TRBJ2-6,.,TRBV5-3,.,TGTGCCAGAAGCTTGGGGAGGTCTGGGGCCAACGTCCTGACTTTC,CARSLGRSGANVLTF
TRBJ1-4,.,TRBV15,.,TGTGCCACCAGCAAGTTAATGGGGCAGGGGGAAAAACTGTTTTTT,CATSKLMGQGEKLFF
TRBJ1-5,few,TRBV27,.,TGTGCCAGCAGCGGGTCCTATAGCAATCAGCCCCAGCATTTT,CASSGSYSNQPQHF